Presented here are 19 T cell receptor beta chains from one specimen sequenced in a study of blood T cells in healthy people across ages. A second PCR, run for about 6 to 11 cycles, used a sample-barcoded 5' primer plus a J-beta primer mix. TCRdb analysed the 5' RACE reads with MiXCR anew, one entry per CDR3 protein. The table includes nearly 1 million distinct CDR3 sequences, roughly half detected once. Source material: blood. The receptors were gathered from a woman in her sixties in good health.

The CDR3 spells CASSSYAGQGSLYGYTF. In DNA, the CDR3 is TGTGCCAGCAGCTCCTACGCCGGACAGGGATCCCTCTATGGCTACACCTTC. This chain joins TRBV11-1 and TRBJ1-2; the match to TRBD1 covers 8 bases. The CDR3 contains 17 residues. The germline V gene encodes CDR1 SGHAT and CDR2 FQDESV (reference sequence). The V gene end was trimmed by 4 bases and the J gene end by 4 bases; junction bases not matched to a gene: 14.

The rearrangement links TRBV24-1 to TRBJ2-1; 7 bases agree with TRBD2. Looked up from germline, CDR1 is KGHDR and CDR2 is SFDVKD. The trim removed 5 bases at V and 10 bases at J, leaving 4 bases unmatched. This CDR3 spans 12 amino acids. Here the CDR3 DNA reads TGTGCCACCAGTGTCCTAGCGGAGGAGCAGTTCTTC. Its translation: CATSVLAEEQFF.

The J gene is TRBJ1-2, the V gene TRBV20-1; possibly TRBD1 for D (5 bases). Trimming stripped 6 bases from V and 3 bases from J, with 14 bases between. The CDR3 extends over 13 amino acids. Per the germline V gene, CDR1 is DFQATT and CDR2 is SNEGSKA (reference sequence). In DNA form, the CDR3 reads TGCAGTGCCCTAAATCGGGGCCACTATGGCTACACCTTC. Encoded protein: CSALNRGHYGYTF.

This clonotype was counted many times. This rearrangement joins TRBV7-2 to TRBJ2-5; no reliable D call. Germline CDR1 is SGHTA and CDR2 is FQGNSA. The CDR3 runs 10 residues. The ends were cut back, 5 bases at V and 2 bases at J, with 0 bases in the middle. The CDR3 nucleotides read TGTGCCAGCAGCCAAGAGACCCAGTACTTC. Amino acid sequence: CASSQETQYF.

This clonotype was seen repeatedly, ten times or more. CDR3: CASSLGYGGQGKPYEQYF. In DNA, the CDR3 is TGTGCCAGCAGCTTAGGGTACGGAGGTCAGGGTAAACCCTACGAGCAGTACTTC. V usage is TRBV7-2 and J usage is TRBJ2-7; tentatively, D is TRBD1 or TRBD2 (5 bases each). This CDR3 region has 18 residues. Germline V gene lookup returns CDR1 SGHTA and CDR2 FQGNSA. V dropped 1 base and J dropped 2 bases, with 21 bases sitting between them.

This clonotype is a singleton in its sample. V is TRBV6-6 and J is TRBJ2-1; D possibly corresponds to TRBD2 (6 bases). Germline loops: CDR1 MNHNY, CDR2 SVGAGI (reference sequence). Deletions cut 7 bases from V and 6 bases from J, with 10 bases between. The CDR3 has 12 amino acids. CDR3 DNA: TGTGCCAGCAAGATGGGACTCAATGAGCAGTTCTTC. The encoded protein is CASKMGLNEQFF.

The V gene is TRBV6-5, the J gene TRBJ2-3; 9 nucleotides agree with TRBD2. The CDR3 totals 13 residues. With 8 bases clipped from V and 4 bases from J, the junction kept 4 bases outside the gene matches. CDR1 and CDR2 (germline): MNHEY, SVGAGI. The CDR3 DNA reads TGTGCCAGCCTAGGGACTAGCTCAGATACGCAGTATTTT. This translates into CASLGTSSDTQYF.

The gene calls are TRBV2 and TRBJ1-5; no firm D call. The CDR3 runs 13 residues. Between the trimmed V and J ends, which lost 0 bases and 4 bases, there was a span of 4 bases. Germline V gives CDR1 SNHLY, CDR2 FYNNEI. The CDR3 is CASSEALNQPQHF. DNA for the CDR3: TGTGCCAGCAGTGAAGCGCTTAATCAGCCCCAGCATTTT.

This chain joins TRBV12-3 or TRBV12-4 and TRBJ2-2, with TRBD2 matching 8 bases. With 6 bases clipped from V and 1 base from J, the junction kept 4 bases outside the gene matches. This CDR3 is built from 15 residues. This CDR3 is CASSPSGLNTGELFF. The CDR3 DNA reads as TGTGCCAGCAGCCCTAGCGGGTTGAACACCGGGGAGCTGTTTTTT.

J is TRBJ2-5 and V is TRBV4-1; 7 nucleotides match TRBD1. Germline V CDR1 and CDR2: MGHRA, YSYEKL. CDR3 length equals 15 residues. Losses at the gene ends were 6 bases for V and 11 bases for J; bases not matched to a gene: 18. Here the CDR3 DNA reads TGCGCCAGCAGGAAGGGGGCAGGCGAACATTACAAGCAGTACTTC. Amino acid sequence: CASRKGAGEHYKQYF.

This clonotype was observed a few times. The rearrangement joins TRBV12-3 or TRBV12-4 to TRBJ2-1; D might be TRBD1 or TRBD2, each matching 5 bases. The CDR3 has 14 residues. The V and J ends lost 4 bases and 6 bases respectively, with 13 bases between them. The CDR3 DNA is TGTGCCAGCAGTTCCACCGACGGGGCCAATGAGCAGTTCTTC. Protein product: CASSSTDGANEQFF.

About this clonotype: The junction departs from germline at one end; a sequencing error may be responsible. This chain links TRBV3-1 with TRBJ2-1, with D maybe TRBD1 (5 bases). Germline CDR1 reads LGHDT; CDR2 reads YNNKEL (reference sequence). The CDR3 has 12 amino acids. CDR3 nucleotide sequence: TGTGCCAGCAGCCAGACAGACAATGAGCGGTTCTTC. This gives the protein CASSQTDNERFF.

CDR3 protein: CSARDLGARETQYF. The CDR3 DNA reads as TGCAGTGCTAGAGATTTAGGGGCGCGGGAGACCCAGTACTTC. The J gene is TRBJ2-5, the V gene TRBV20-1; weak D call: TRBD1 (5 bases). V lost 0 bases, J lost 5 bases, and 13 bases lay in between. CDR1 DFQATT and CDR2 SNEGSKA come from the germline V gene (reference sequence). CDR3 size: 14 residues.

The chain is built from TRBV5-1 and TRBJ1-2, with 9 bases aligning to TRBD1. The CDR3 runs 17 residues. V lost 1 base and J lost 8; bases outside the gene matches: 15. Germline-derived CDR1 and CDR2 are SGHRS and YFSETQ. CDR3 sequence reads: CASSLNDKDRGTGGYTF. For the CDR3, the DNA is TGCGCCAGCAGCTTGAACGACAAGGACAGGGGTACGGGAGGCTACACCTTC.

The gene calls are TRBV3-1 and TRBJ2-5, with D perhaps matching TRBD1 (5 bases). Trimming shortened V by 1 base and J by 4 bases, and 13 bases separated the two germline ends. The CDR3 contains 15 residues. In germline, CDR1 is LGHDT, CDR2 YNNKEL (reference sequence). This CDR3 is CASSQVLRQGETQYF. CDR3 nucleotide sequence: TGTGCCAGCAGCCAAGTATTAAGGCAGGGAGAGACCCAGTACTTC.

The sample holds a few counts of this clonotype. V usage is TRBV4-2 and J usage is TRBJ1-2, with D maybe TRBD1 (5 bases). Germline loops: CDR1 LGHNA, CDR2 YNFKEQ. The V gene lost 1 base and the J gene lost 3 bases, with 12 bases spanning the gap. The CDR3 spans 15 residues. CDR3 coding DNA: TGTGCCAGCAGCCAAGTGGGGCAGGCACACTATGGCTACACCTTC. This codes for CASSQVGQAHYGYTF.

This sequence joins TRBV28 and TRBJ2-1, with 7 bases matching TRBD2. Germline-derived CDR1 and CDR2 are MDHEN and SYDVKM. V trimming: 7 bases; J trimming: 8 bases; junction bases outside the gene matches: 23. The CDR3 runs 18 residues. CDR3 sequence: CASITGGGTGPKSYEQFF. The DNA for the CDR3 is TGTGCCAGCATTACGGGGGGAGGTACCGGGCCCAAAAGCTATGAGCAGTTCTTC.

The sample holds many counts of this clonotype. This chain links TRBV11-2 with TRBJ2-7; a possible D gene is TRBD2 (6 bases). CDR3 length: 16 residues. Germline V gives CDR1 SGHAT, CDR2 FQNNGV. Trimming stripped 5 bases from V and 1 base from J, with 18 bases between. The CDR3 is CASSGSRTKGSYEQYF. The CDR3 DNA reads as TGTGCCAGCAGCGGAAGTAGGACTAAGGGTTCCTACGAGCAGTACTTC.

This clonotype has a single count. Given a much more abundant clone one base away, this may be a read error. CDR3 DNA sequence: TGCAGCGTGGGACGAGCGGGAACCTACGAGCAGTACTTC. Encoded protein: CSVGRAGTYEQYF. V gene TRBV29-1 combines with J gene TRBJ2-5; TRBD2 aligns across 7 bases. The closer fit of TRBJ2-7 to the DNA end suggests the J call may be wrong. Germline-derived CDR1 and CDR2 are SQVTM and ANQGSEA. The CDR3 contains 13 residues.